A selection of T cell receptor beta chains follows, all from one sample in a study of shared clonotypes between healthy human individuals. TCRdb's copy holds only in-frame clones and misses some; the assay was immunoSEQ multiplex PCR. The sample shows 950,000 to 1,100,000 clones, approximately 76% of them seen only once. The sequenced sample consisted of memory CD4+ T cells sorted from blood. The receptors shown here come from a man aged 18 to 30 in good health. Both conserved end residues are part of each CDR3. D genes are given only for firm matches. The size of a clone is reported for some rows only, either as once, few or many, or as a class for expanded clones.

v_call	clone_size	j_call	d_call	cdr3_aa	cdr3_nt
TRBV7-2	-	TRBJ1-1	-	CASSLGALTPMNTEAFF	TGTGCCAGCAGCTTAGGGGCGCTAACCCCAATGAACACTGAAGCTTTCTTT
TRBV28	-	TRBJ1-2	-	CASTLGGRPGRYGYTF	TGTGCCAGCACTTTGGGGGGGCGGCCTGGACGTTATGGCTACACCTTC
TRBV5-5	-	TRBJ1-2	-	CASSLITSRGYTF	TGTGCCAGCAGCTTGATCACCAGCAGAGGCTACACCTTC
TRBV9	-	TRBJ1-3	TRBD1	CASSEWDRSLGNTIYF	TGTGCCAGCAGCGAATGGGACAGGTCGTTAGGAAACACCATATATTTT
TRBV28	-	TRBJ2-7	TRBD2	CASSPPPWASGGGYEQYF	TGTGCCAGCAGTCCCCCCCCGTGGGCTAGCGGGGGGGGCTACGAGCAGTACTTC
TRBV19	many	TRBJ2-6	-	CASSIVGAGANVLTF	TGTGCCAGTAGTATAGTAGGGGCTGGGGCCAACGTCCTGACTTTC
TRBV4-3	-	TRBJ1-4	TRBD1	CASSLPDRGKLFF	TGCGCCAGCAGCCTCCCGGACAGGGGTAAACTGTTTTTT
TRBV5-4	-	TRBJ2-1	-	CASSLDSYNEQFF	TGTGCCAGCAGCTTGGACAGTTACAATGAGCAGTTCTTC
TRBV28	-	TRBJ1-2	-	CASRGGLANYGYTF	TGTGCCAGCCGGGGGGGGTTAGCTAACTATGGCTACACCTTC
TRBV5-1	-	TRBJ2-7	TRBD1	CASRRGFSGQGIYEQYF	TGCGCCAGCAGAAGGGGATTTTCTGGACAGGGGATTTACGAGCAGTACTTC
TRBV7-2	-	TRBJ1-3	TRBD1	CASSFTGGTGDTIYF	TGTGCCAGCAGCTTCACAGGGGGAACGGGAGACACCATATATTTT
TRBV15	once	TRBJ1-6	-	CATSRGAGARNSPLHF	TGTGCCACCAGCAGAGGAGCAGGGGCCAGAAATTCACCCCTCCACTTT
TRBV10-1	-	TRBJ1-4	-	CASSEEQGVSEKLFF	TGCGCCAGCAGTGAGGAACAGGGAGTGTCTGAAAAACTGTTTTTT
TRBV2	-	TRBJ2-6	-	CASSEALGGTGANVLTF	TGTGCCAGCAGTGAAGCGCTCGGGGGGACAGGGGCCAACGTCCTGACTTTC
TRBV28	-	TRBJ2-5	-	CATALRGVGRSQETQYF	TGTGCCACCGCTTTACGCGGGGTGGGGCGTTCTCAAGAGACCCAGTACTTC
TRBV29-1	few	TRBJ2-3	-	CSVAQPRDFTDTQYF	TGCAGCGTTGCCCAGCCTAGGGACTTCACAGATACGCAGTATTTT
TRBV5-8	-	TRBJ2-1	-	CASSLRDSYYNEQFF	TGTGCCAGCAGCTTGCGGGATTCCTATTACAATGAGCAGTTCTTC
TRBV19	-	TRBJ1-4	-	CASSQKRYEKLFF	TGTGCCAGTAGTCAAAAACGATATGAAAAACTGTTTTTT
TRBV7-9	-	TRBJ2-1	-	CASSLSGNEQFF	TGTGCCAGCAGCCTCAGTGGAAATGAGCAGTTCTTC
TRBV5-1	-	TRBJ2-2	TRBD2	CASSYGGVDRIPGELFF	TGCGCCAGCTCTTACGGGGGGGTGGACCGGATTCCCGGGGAGCTGTTTTTT
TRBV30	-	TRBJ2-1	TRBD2	CAWSLGRTSGHNEQFF	TGTGCCTGGAGCCTAGGGAGGACTAGCGGGCATAATGAGCAGTTCTTC
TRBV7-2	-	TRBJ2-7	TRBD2	CASKLSASGTYYEQYF	TGTGCCAGCAAGCTTAGTGCTAGCGGGACATACTACGAGCAGTACTTC
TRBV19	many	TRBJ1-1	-	CASTEGVSRTEAFF	TGTGCCAGTACGGAAGGGGTGAGTCGGACTGAAGCTTTCTTT
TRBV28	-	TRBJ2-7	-	CASSLSRTEQYF	TGTGCCAGCAGTTTATCAAGAACCGAGCAGTACTTC
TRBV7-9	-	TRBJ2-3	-	CASSLALLDTDTQYF	TGTGCCAGCAGCTTAGCCCTACTGGACACAGATACGCAGTATTTT
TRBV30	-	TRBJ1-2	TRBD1	CAWTRQGAWVYTF	TGTGCCTGGACGAGACAGGGCGCTTGGGTCTACACCTTC
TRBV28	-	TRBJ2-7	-	CASSFQVSYEQYF	TGTGCCAGCAGTTTTCAGGTTTCCTACGAGCAGTACTTC
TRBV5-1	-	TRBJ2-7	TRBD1	CASSFSTGGGYEQYF	TGCGCCAGCAGCTTCTCGACAGGGGGAGGCTACGAGCAGTACTTC
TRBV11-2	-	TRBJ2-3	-	CASSLDSGTRTQYF	TGTGCCAGCAGCCTAGACTCCGGGACCCGAACGCAGTATTTT
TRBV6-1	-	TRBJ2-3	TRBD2	CASSEASGGAGTDTQYF	TGTGCCAGCAGTGAGGCTAGCGGGGGGGCCGGCACAGATACGCAGTATTTT
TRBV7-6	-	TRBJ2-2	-	CASSTSGPVTGELFF	TGTGCCAGCAGCACCTCGGGGCCGGTAACCGGGGAGCTGTTTTTT
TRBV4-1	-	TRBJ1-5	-	CASSQDRIGGNQPQHF	TGCGCCAGCAGCCAAGATCGGATCGGAGGGAATCAGCCCCAGCATTTT
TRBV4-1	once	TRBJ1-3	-	CASSQASTDLAGNTIYF	TGCGCCAGCAGCCAAGCTTCGACGGATCTAGCTGGAAACACCATATATTTT
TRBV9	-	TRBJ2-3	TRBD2	CASSVASGRDTQYF	TGTGCCAGCAGCGTAGCCAGCGGGAGAGATACGCAGTATTTT
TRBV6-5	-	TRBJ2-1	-	CASSRTSGSYNEQFF	TGTGCCAGCAGTCGAACTTCAGGCTCCTACAATGAGCAGTTCTTC
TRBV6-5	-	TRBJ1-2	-	CASSYDYGNYGYTF	TGTGCCAGCAGTTACGATTACGGTAACTATGGCTACACCTTC
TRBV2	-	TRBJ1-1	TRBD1	CASSPDRVNTEAFF	TGTGCCAGCAGTCCCGACAGGGTTAACACTGAAGCTTTCTTT
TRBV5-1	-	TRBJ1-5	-	CASSLSPYGGQPQHF	TGCGCCAGCAGCTTGTCTCCTTATGGGGGTCAGCCCCAGCATTTT
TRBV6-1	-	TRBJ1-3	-	CASSAAGNTIYF	TGTGCCAGCAGTGCGGCTGGAAACACCATATATTTT
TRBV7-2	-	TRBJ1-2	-	CASSRERFRESYGYTF	TGTGCCAGCAGCCGAGAGCGATTCAGGGAGTCCTATGGCTACACCTTC
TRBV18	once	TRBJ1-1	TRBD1	CASSPTGAGSEAFF	TGTGCCAGCTCACCTACAGGGGCGGGGTCTGAAGCTTTCTTT
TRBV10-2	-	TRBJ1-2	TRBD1	CASSRQGLGYTF	TGCGCCAGCAGCCGACAGGGCTTAGGCTACACCTTC
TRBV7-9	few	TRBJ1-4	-	CASSSLPEKLFF	TGTGCCAGCAGCTCTCTACCTGAAAAACTGTTTTTT
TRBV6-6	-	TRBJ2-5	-	CASSAARGGGETQYF	TGTGCCAGCAGCGCTGCGCGGGGTGGGGGAGAGACCCAGTACTTC
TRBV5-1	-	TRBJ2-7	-	CASSLDGRGRDEQYF	TGCGCCAGCAGCTTGGATGGCAGGGGAAGAGACGAGCAGTACTTC
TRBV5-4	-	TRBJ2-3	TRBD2	CASSLGRLAGGRLLDTQYF	TGTGCCAGCAGCCTTGGACGGTTAGCGGGAGGGCGCCTGTTAGATACGCAGTATTTT
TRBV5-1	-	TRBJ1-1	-	CASSLAAARMNTEAFF	TGCGCCAGCAGCTTGGCGGCAGCGCGTATGAACACTGAAGCTTTCTTT
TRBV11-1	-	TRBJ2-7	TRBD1	CASSLQQGASEQYF	TGTGCCAGCAGCTTACAGCAGGGGGCAAGCGAGCAGTACTTC
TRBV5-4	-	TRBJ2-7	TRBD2	CASHPPGTSYHEQYF	TGTGCCAGCCACCCACCCGGGACTAGCTACCACGAGCAGTACTTC
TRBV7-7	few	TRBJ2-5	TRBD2	CASSSGGPETQYF	TGTGCTAGCAGCTCGGGGGGGCCAGAGACCCAGTACTTC
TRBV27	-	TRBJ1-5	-	CASSLSSRGEGPQHF	TGTGCCAGCAGTTTATCGTCAAGGGGAGAAGGGCCCCAGCATTTT
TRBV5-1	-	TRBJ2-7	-	CASSLGDSTYEQYF	TGCGCCAGCAGCTTGGGAGATTCGACATACGAGCAGTACTTC
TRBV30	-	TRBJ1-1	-	CAWSVSRSGNTEAFF	TGTGCCTGGAGTGTATCTAGGTCGGGGAACACTGAAGCTTTCTTT
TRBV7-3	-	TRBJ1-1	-	CASSSGQTEAFF	TGTGCCAGCAGCTCTGGACAGACTGAAGCTTTCTTT
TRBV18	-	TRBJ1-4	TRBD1	CASSPTQGTSNEKLFF	TGTGCCAGCTCACCAACACAGGGGACCTCTAATGAAAAACTGTTTTTT
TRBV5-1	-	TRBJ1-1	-	CASSPGGGRTEAFF	TGCGCCAGCAGCCCCGGTGGGGGGCGGACTGAAGCTTTCTTT
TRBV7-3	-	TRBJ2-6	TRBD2	CASTREGGGANVLTF	TGTGCCAGCACGCGGGAGGGGGGCGGGGCCAACGTCCTGACTTTC
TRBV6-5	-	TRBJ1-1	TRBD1	CAIRQGARSEAFF	TGTGCCATCAGACAGGGGGCGAGGAGTGAAGCTTTCTTT
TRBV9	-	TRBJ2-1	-	CASSVGPSYNEQFF	TGTGCCAGCAGCGTGGGGCCCTCCTACAATGAGCAGTTCTTC